This TCR beta chain was sequenced in a study of T-cell memory formation after mild COVID-19. Background on the study: The TCR clusters were mostly specific to one donor.

MiXCR was run by TCRdb on the 5' RACE reads, yielding one entry per CDR3 protein. Altogether some 97,000 distinct CDR3 sequences are present, 11% being singletons, with the ten largest covering 40%. Trimming shortened V by 5 bases and J by 2 bases, and 21 bases separated the two germline ends. CDR3 length: 17 residues. From germline, CDR1 is SGHTA and CDR2 FQGNSA. The chain is built from TRBV7-2 and TRBJ1-2, with D possibly TRBD1 on 5 matching bases. The receptor's source is a man between 18 and 35 years old who had mild COVID-19 (a few samples of this study predate the infection). Cell type and time point are not known. Sequencing was done on a sample of PBMCs or a T cell subset sorted from them (not recorded which). For the CDR3, the DNA is TGTGCCAGCAGCCCAACTGCGGAGGGGTCTAAGAACTATGGCTACACCTTC. Protein sequence: CASSPTAEGSKNYGYTF.